This T cell receptor beta chain emerged from a study of tumor-infiltrating lymphocytes in primary liver carcinoma. Study-level information: The number of productive TCRbeta reads per sample ranged from roughly 3.5 to 7.13 million and was similar across tissue types. General study results and limits: In tumor-adjacent and tumor-blood pairs, overlap was lower than in tumor region pairs. A significantly higher top-250-clone fraction was recorded for tumors than for blood (p = 0.039).

cDNA specific to TCR beta was made from about 550 ng of total RNA, with a constant-region primer employed for priming. Investigators got TCR beta libraries out of three nested multiplex PCR rounds, done with slightly modified ARM-PCR. Running 9 to 10 cycles apiece, the first two PCR rounds relied on TRBV1-TRBV30 forward primers together with a C-beta reverse primer. MiXCR, run by TCRdb on the multiplex PCR reads, gives a single entry per CDR3 protein. Here the sample spans approximately 330,000 distinct CDR3 sequences, about two thirds being singletons. The CDR3 extends over 15 amino acids. The source of the blood RNA was unsorted whole blood, and germline DNA was extracted as well. Enrolled patients were chronically infected with HBV and treatment-naive. This clonotype was detected only a few times. The antigen is unknown.

The TCR originated in a middle-aged man with primary liver carcinoma and hepatitis B virus infection. V is TRBV21-1 and J is TRBJ1-1; no DNA check was done on the table's D call, TRBD1. TRBV21-1 is a pseudogene segment. The sequencing sample was made of peripheral blood. The CDR3 is CASSKWWGGSTEAFF. CDR3 in DNA: TGTGCCAGCAGCAAATGGTGGGGGGGTAGCACTGAAGCTTTCTTT.